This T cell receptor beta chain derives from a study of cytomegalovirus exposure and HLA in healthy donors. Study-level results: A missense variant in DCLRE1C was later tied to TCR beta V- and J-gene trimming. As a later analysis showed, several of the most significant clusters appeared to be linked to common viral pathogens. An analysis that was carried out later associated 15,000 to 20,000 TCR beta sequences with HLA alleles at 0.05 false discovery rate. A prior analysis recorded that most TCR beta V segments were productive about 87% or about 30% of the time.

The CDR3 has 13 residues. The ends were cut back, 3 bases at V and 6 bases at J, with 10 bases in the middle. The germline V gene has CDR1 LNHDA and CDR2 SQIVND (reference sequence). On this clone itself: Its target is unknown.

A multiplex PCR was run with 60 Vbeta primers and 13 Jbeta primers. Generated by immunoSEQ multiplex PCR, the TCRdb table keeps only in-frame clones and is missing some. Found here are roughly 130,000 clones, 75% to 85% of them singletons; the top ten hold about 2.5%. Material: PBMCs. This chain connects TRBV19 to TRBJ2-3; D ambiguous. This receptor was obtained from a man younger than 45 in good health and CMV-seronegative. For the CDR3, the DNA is TGTGCCAGTAGTATTTTCCCGGTGGATACGCAGTATTTT. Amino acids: CASSIFPVDTQYF. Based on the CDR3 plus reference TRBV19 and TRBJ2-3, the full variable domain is DGGITQSPKYLFRKEGQNVTLSCEQNLNHDAMYWYRQDPGQGLRLIYYSQIVNDFQKGDIAEGYSVSREKKESFPLTVTSAQKNPTAFYLCASSIFPVDTQYFGPGTRLTVL.